Following are 24 T cell receptor beta chains from one sample sequenced in a study of shared clonotypes between healthy human individuals. Clones were read by immunoSEQ multiplex PCR, and TCRdb kept only the in-frame ones, dropping some. The data contain approximately 2.1 million clones, more than 85% of them singletons. The sample was naive CD4+ T cells from PBMCs. This sample's subset: CD45RA+ positively selected. These receptors were obtained from a man between 18 and 29 years old in good health. Some clones in this sample may be carry-over from other donors' samples.

V is TRBV7-8 and J is TRBJ1-4; no clear D. The CDR3 is made up of 13 amino acids. V was cut by 3 bases and J by 5 bases, with 7 bases left in between. Germline V gene lookup returns CDR1 SGHVS and CDR2 FQNEAQ. The CDR3 is CASSLGRNEKLFF. Written as DNA, the CDR3 is TGTGCCAGCAGCTTGGGTCGGAATGAAAAACTGTTTTTT.

The gene calls are TRBV29-1 and TRBJ2-1, with TRBD2 identical over 7 bases. V shed 0 bases, J shed 3 bases, and the junction held 8 bases outside the gene matches. CDR3 size: 16 residues. Germline CDR1 is SQVTM and CDR2 is ANQGSEA. The CDR3 nucleotides are TGCAGCGTTGAAGATCGGGTCTGGGGGGGCTACAATGAGCAGTTCTTC. Encoded protein: CSVEDRVWGGYNEQFF.

The CDR3, as DNA: TGTGCCAGCAGTCCCCGGGACGGACCCTACGAGCAGTACTTC. This translates into CASSPRDGPYEQYF. J is TRBJ2-7 and V is TRBV27; either TRBD1 or TRBD2 may fit D (5 bases each). CDR1 is MNHEY, CDR2 SMNVEV, per germline (reference sequence). V gave up 5 bases and J gave up 2 bases, with 13 bases separating them. The CDR3 is 14 amino acids.

This chain joins TRBV6-1 and TRBJ2-2; 7 positions agree with TRBD2. The CDR3 sequence is 13 residues long. The J segment lost 7 bases and the V segment lost 8 bases, leaving 7 bases of the junction unmatched. Germline V gene sequence: CDR1 MNHNS, CDR2 SASEGT. DNA for the CDR3: TGTGCCAGCCGGTCCGGGGGGTACGGGGAGCTGTTTTTT. This sequence encodes CASRSGGYGELFF.

The chain is built from TRBV5-4 and TRBJ1-1, with D tentatively TRBD1 (5 bases). The germline V gene has CDR1 SGHNT and CDR2 YYREEE (reference sequence). V shed 0 bases and J shed 5 bases, with 20 bases lying between them. The CDR3 consists of 17 residues. The CDR3 sequence is CASSLAGGRKGWTEAFF. The CDR3 nucleotides read TGTGCCAGCAGCTTGGCCGGGGGTCGGAAGGGCTGGACTGAAGCTTTCTTT.

The chain carries TRBV19 and TRBJ2-5, with 8 nucleotides matching TRBD1. CDR1 and CDR2 (germline): LNHDA, SQIVND (reference sequence). The J segment lost 4 bases and the V segment lost 5 bases, leaving 6 bases of the junction unmatched. The CDR3 is 14 amino acids. CDR3 loop: CASSSTGGAETQYF. In DNA, the CDR3 is TGTGCCAGTAGTTCAACAGGGGGAGCAGAGACCCAGTACTTC.

Remarks on this clone: Germline is not matched at one junction end, which may reflect a read error. The genes are TRBV20-1 and TRBJ1-2; 10 nucleotides align to TRBD1. The CDR3 runs to 10 residues. Germline CDR1 DFQATT, CDR2 SNEGSKA (reference sequence). CDR3 sequence (DNA): TGCAGGGCCCCCGGGACAGGGGACCCATTC. Its translation is CRAPGTGDPF.

This chain links TRBV11-2 with TRBJ2-7; TRBD1 matches at 7 bases. This CDR3 has 18 residues. CDR1 and CDR2 from the germline V gene are SGHAT and FQNNGV. Trimming took 4 bases from V and 2 from J; bases not matched to a gene: 17. CDR3 region: CASSSGTVINLGPYEQYF. Written as DNA, the CDR3 is TGTGCCAGCAGCTCCGGGACAGTTATAAACTTGGGACCCTACGAGCAGTACTTC.

This clone was seen once. The chain has TRBV18 and TRBJ1-2, with D unclear. The CDR3 spans 12 residues. From germline, CDR1 is KGHSH and CDR2 LQKENI. V dropped 6 bases and J dropped 3 bases, with 8 bases sitting between them. The CDR3 loop reads CASSQSDYGYTF. The CDR3 coding sequence is TGTGCCAGCTCCCAAAGCGACTATGGCTACACCTTC.

About this clone itself: This specimen includes other DNA sequences encoding the same CDR3. The chain combines TRBV9 with TRBJ2-3, with 9 nucleotides matching TRBD2. J gave up 0 bases and V 3 bases, and 2 bases lay outside the gene matches. The CDR3 runs 15 residues. The germline CDR1 and CDR2 sequences are SGDLS and YYNGEE. The CDR3 bases are TGTGCCAGCAGCGAGCTAGCGGGGAGCACAGATACGCAGTATTTT. It yields the protein CASSELAGSTDTQYF.

The gene calls are TRBV7-9 and TRBJ1-4; the match to TRBD1 covers 9 bases. CDR1 and CDR2 from the germline V gene are SEHNR and FQNEAQ (reference sequence). The CDR3 sequence is 17 residues long. With V trimmed by 6 bases and J by 5 bases, 13 bases remained unmatched. This CDR3 reads CASRKSAGGQGNEKLFF. CDR3 sequence (DNA): TGTGCCAGCAGAAAATCCGCTGGGGGACAGGGAAATGAAAAACTGTTTTTT.

This chain joins TRBV7-7 and TRBJ2-2; D might be TRBD2 (5 bases). Germline CDR1 SSHAT, CDR2 FNYEAQ (reference sequence). The germline V and J ends were trimmed by 5 bases and 5 bases, with 12 bases remaining between them. There are 14 residues in the CDR3. The DNA of the CDR3 is TGTGCCAGCAGCCACGGGGTGGGAACCGGGGAGCTGTTTTTT. Its translation: CASSHGVGTGELFF.

V and J are TRBV30 and TRBJ2-6; D call uncertain. CDR3 length: 16 residues. Germline CDR1 and CDR2: GTSNPN and SVGIG (reference sequence). V dropped 2 bases and J dropped 1 base, with 12 bases sitting between them. CDR3 residues: CAWSSPRRSGANVLTF. As DNA, the CDR3 is TGTGCCTGGAGTTCCCCCCGCAGGTCTGGGGCCAACGTCCTGACTTTC.

This clone was seen just once. Other DNA variants within this sample encode the same CDR3. This sequence joins TRBV9 and TRBJ2-3, with 7 positions matching TRBD1. Germline CDR1 SGDLS, CDR2 YYNGEE. J gave up 0 bases and V 4 bases, and 5 bases lay outside the gene matches. This CDR3 comprises 15 residues. This chain's CDR3 is CASSPGQPSTDTQYF. For the CDR3, the DNA is TGTGCCAGCAGCCCGGGACAGCCTAGCACAGATACGCAGTATTTT.

V usage is TRBV2 and J usage is TRBJ1-4, with D tentatively TRBD1 (6 bases). Germline CDR1 and CDR2: SNHLY and FYNNEI. The CDR3 is 16 amino acids. V was trimmed by 4 bases and J by 0 bases, leaving 12 bases between them. The CDR3 region has the DNA TGTGCCAGCAGTGTTATGAGGGGGGCAACTAATGAAAAACTGTTTTTT. Residues: CASSVMRGATNEKLFF.

The rearrangement links TRBV14 to TRBJ1-4, with a possible D match to TRBD1 (6 bases). Germline V gene sequence: CDR1 SGHDN, CDR2 FVKESK. The CDR3 consists of 12 residues. V lost 5 bases and J lost 10, with 11 bases in between. This CDR3 reads CASSIQGGKLFF. CDR3 DNA sequence: TGTGCCAGCAGCATACAAGGGGGAAAACTGTTTTTT.

The chain uses TRBV18 and TRBJ1-2, with D perhaps matching TRBD1 (6 bases). The V end lost 6 bases, the J end lost 2 bases, and 13 bases lay between the germline ends. From germline, CDR1 is KGHSH and CDR2 LQKENI. There are 14 residues in the CDR3. CDR3 amino acids: CASSPTDSNYGYTF. The CDR3 DNA is TGTGCCAGCTCCCCTACGGACAGCAACTATGGCTACACCTTC.

The chain recombines TRBV25-1 with TRBJ2-5; TRBD1 might be the D (5 bases). Trimming took off 0 bases at V and 2 bases at J, with 16 bases between the two ends. CDR3 length: 17 amino acids. Germline V lookup: CDR1 MGHDK, CDR2 SYGVNS. CDR3 in DNA: TGTGCCAGCAGTGAATATAGGGGAACAGGAGCACAAGAGACCCAGTACTTC. Residues: CASSEYRGTGAQETQYF.

The chain uses TRBV6-1 and TRBJ2-1; 10 bases are a match to TRBD2. Germline trimming cut 6 bases from V and 3 bases from J; bases unmatched to any gene: 2. The CDR3 is 14 amino acids. The germline V gene encodes CDR1 MNHNS and CDR2 SASEGT. This CDR3 is CASRPSGSYNEQFF. The CDR3 DNA sequence: TGTGCCAGCAGGCCTAGCGGGAGCTACAATGAGCAGTTCTTC.

The chain joins TRBV4-1 to TRBJ2-2, with D uncertain. Germline-derived CDR1 and CDR2 are MGHRA and YSYEKL. The V and J ends lost 6 bases and 1 base respectively, with 12 bases between them. The CDR3 runs 15 residues. In nucleotides, the CDR3 is TGCGCCAGCAGAACAAATTTAATGAACACCGGGGAGCTGTTTTTT. Protein product: CASRTNLMNTGELFF.

The gene calls are TRBV6-1 and TRBJ2-7, with TRBD2 matching over 9 bases. CDR3 length: 12 amino acids. Germline lookup yields CDR1 MNHNS and CDR2 SASEGT. V trimming: 6 bases; J trimming: 3 bases; junction bases outside the gene matches: 0. The CDR3 region is CASRTSGYEQYF. CDR3 sequence (DNA): TGTGCCAGCAGGACTAGCGGCTACGAGCAGTACTTC.

The V and J genes are TRBV28 and TRBJ2-7, with D maybe TRBD2 (6 bases). The germline V gene encodes CDR1 MDHEN and CDR2 SYDVKM. The CDR3 totals 14 residues. V was shortened by 2 bases and J by 5 bases, with 13 bases between the two germline ends. The CDR3 loop reads CASSLTGSINEQYF. In DNA, the CDR3 is TGTGCCAGCAGTTTAACCGGGAGTATCAACGAGCAGTACTTC.

The chain employs TRBV4-2 and TRBJ1-5; the D is unclear. The germline V gene has CDR1 LGHNA and CDR2 YNFKEQ. The CDR3 is made up of 13 amino acids. The CDR3 loop reads CAQEGRRGQPQHF. For the CDR3, the DNA is TGTGCTCAAGAAGGGAGGCGCGGGCAGCCCCAGCATTTT.

The J gene is TRBJ1-2, the V gene TRBV28; a possible D gene is TRBD1 (6 bases). V lost 5 bases, J lost 2 bases, and 15 bases lay in between. The germline V gene has CDR1 MDHEN and CDR2 SYDVKM. The CDR3 is made up of 15 amino acids. The CDR3 spells CASSPRTDNNYGYTF. CDR3 nucleotide sequence: TGTGCCAGCAGTCCTAGGACAGACAACAACTATGGCTACACCTTC.